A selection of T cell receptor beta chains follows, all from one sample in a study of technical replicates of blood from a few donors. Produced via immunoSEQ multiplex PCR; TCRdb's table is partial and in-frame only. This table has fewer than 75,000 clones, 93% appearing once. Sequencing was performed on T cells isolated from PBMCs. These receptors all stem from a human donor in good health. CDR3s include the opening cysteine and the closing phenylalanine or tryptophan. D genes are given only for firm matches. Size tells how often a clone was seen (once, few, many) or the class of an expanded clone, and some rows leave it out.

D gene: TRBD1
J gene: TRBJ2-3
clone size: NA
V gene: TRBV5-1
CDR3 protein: CASSPTGDADTQYF
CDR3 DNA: TGCGCCAGCTCTCCTACAGGGGACGCAGATACGCAGTATTTT

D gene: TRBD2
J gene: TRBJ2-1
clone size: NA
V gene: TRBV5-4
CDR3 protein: CASSFPGLAGNEQFF
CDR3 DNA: TGTGCCAGCAGCTTCCCCGGACTAGCGGGAAATGAGCAGTTCTTC

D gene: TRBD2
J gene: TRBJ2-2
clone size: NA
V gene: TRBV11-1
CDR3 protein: CASSPLGSGRTGELFF
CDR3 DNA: TGTGCCAGCAGCCCATTAGGTAGCGGGCGCACCGGGGAGCTGTTTTTT

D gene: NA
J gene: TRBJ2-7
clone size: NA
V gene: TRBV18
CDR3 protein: CASSPRDTPTVSYEQYF
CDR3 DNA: TGTGCCAGCTCACCCCGGGACACCCCCACCGTATCCTACGAGCAGTACTTC

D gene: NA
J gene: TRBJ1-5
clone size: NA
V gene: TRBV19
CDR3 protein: CASSIPGVRRPQHF
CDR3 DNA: TGTGCCAGTAGTATACCCGGGGTCCGGCGGCCCCAGCATTTT

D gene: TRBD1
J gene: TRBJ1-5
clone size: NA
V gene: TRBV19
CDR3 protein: CASSIAQPGGYQPQHF
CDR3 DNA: TGTGCCAGTAGTATAGCCCAGCCAGGGGGTTACCAGCCCCAGCATTTT

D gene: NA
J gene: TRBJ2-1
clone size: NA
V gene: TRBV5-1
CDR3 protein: CASSAAVLSYNEQFF
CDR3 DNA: TGCGCCAGCAGCGCAGCGGTCCTCTCCTACAATGAGCAGTTCTTC

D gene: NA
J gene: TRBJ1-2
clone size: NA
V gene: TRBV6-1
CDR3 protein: CASSEDEGWGGYTF
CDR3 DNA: TGTGCCAGCAGTGAAGATGAGGGATGGGGTGGCTACACCTTC

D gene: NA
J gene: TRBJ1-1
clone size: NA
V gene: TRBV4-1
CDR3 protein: CASSQVQGDTTEAFF
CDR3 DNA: TGCGCCAGCAGCCAAGTACAGGGAGACACCACTGAAGCTTTCTTT

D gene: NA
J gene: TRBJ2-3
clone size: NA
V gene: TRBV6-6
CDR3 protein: CASSLGYLTDTQYF
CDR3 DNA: TGTGCCAGCAGCCTAGGCTACCTCACAGATACGCAGTATTTT

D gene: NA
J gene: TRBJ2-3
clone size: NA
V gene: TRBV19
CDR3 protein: CASSTQAGYTQYF
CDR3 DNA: TGTGCCAGTAGTACCCAAGCGGGTTATACGCAGTATTTT

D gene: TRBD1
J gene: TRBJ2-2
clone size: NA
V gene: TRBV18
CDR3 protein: CASSPGTENTGELFF
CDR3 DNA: TGTGCCAGCTCACCCGGGACAGAGAACACCGGGGAGCTGTTTTTT

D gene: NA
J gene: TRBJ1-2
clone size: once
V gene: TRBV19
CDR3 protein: CASSSGRRHYYGYTF
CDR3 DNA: TGTGCCAGTAGTAGTGGCAGAAGGCACTATTATGGCTACACCTTC

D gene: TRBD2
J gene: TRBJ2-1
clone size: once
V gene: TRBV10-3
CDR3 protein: CAIGSAGGPNNEQFF
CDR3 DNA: TGTGCCATCGGGTCAGCGGGAGGGCCAAATAATGAGCAGTTCTTC

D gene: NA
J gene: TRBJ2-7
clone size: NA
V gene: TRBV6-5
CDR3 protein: CASSPGVAYEQYF
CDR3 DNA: TGTGCCAGCAGTCCAGGGGTGGCCTACGAGCAGTACTTC

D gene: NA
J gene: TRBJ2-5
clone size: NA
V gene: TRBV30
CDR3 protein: CAWSSGIPEKETQYF
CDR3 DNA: TGTGCCTGGAGTTCCGGGATTCCCGAAAAAGAGACCCAGTACTTC

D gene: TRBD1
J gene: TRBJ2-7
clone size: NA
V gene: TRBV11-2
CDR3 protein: CASSLTTGKSDEQYF
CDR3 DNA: TGTGCCAGCAGCCTGACGACAGGGAAATCAGACGAGCAGTACTTC

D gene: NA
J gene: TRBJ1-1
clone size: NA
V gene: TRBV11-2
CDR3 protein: CASSLYNEAFF
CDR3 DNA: TGTGCCAGCAGCTTATACAATGAAGCTTTCTTT

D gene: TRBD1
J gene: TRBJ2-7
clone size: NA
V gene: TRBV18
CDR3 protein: CASSQPGQGFSEQYF
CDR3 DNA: TGTGCCAGCTCGCAACCGGGACAGGGGTTCAGCGAGCAGTACTTC

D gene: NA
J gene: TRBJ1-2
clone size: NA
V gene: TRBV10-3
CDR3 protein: CAINPNDGVPYGYTF
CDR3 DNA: TGTGCCATCAACCCTAACGACGGAGTACCCTATGGCTACACCTTC

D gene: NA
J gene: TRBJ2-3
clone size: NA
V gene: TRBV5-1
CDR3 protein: CASRVRRADTQYF
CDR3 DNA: TGCGCCAGCAGGGTGAGGCGGGCAGATACGCAGTATTTT

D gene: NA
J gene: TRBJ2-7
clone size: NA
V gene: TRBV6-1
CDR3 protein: CASTSLTPYEQYF
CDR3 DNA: TGTGCCAGCACGTCCCTGACTCCGTACGAGCAGTACTTC

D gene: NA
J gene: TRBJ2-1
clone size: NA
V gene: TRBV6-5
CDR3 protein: CASSIGSSYNEQFF
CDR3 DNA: TGTGCCAGCAGCATAGGGAGCTCCTACAATGAGCAGTTCTTC

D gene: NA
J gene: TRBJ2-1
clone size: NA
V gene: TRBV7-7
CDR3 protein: CASSFTGWGEQFF
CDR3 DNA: TGTGCTAGCAGCTTCACAGGGTGGGGTGAGCAGTTCTTC

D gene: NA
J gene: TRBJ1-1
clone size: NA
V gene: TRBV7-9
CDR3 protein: CASSFIGGGNTEAFF
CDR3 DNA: TGTGCCAGCAGCTTCATCGGGGGTGGGAACACTGAAGCTTTCTTT

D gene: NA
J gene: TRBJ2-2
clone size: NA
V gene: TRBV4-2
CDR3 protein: CASSQVTDRSTGELFF
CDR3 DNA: TGTGCCAGCAGCCAAGTCACGGACAGATCCACCGGGGAGCTGTTTTTT

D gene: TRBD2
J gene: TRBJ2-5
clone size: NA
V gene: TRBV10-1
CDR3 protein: CASSEAGVGETQYF
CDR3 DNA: TGCGCCAGCAGTGAGGCGGGGGTCGGAGAGACCCAGTACTTC

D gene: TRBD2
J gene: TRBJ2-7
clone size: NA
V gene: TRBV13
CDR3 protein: CASSLGSGAWQQYF
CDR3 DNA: TGTGCCAGCAGCTTAGGCAGCGGGGCCTGGCAGCAGTACTTC

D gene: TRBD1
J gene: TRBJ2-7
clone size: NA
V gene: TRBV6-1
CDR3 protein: CATEQGFYEQYF
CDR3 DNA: TGTGCCACAGAACAGGGGTTTTACGAGCAGTACTTC

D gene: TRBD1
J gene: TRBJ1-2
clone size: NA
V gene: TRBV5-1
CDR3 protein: CASSLPQQGATNYGYTF
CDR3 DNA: TGCGCCAGCAGCTTGCCACAACAGGGGGCGACTAACTATGGCTACACCTTC

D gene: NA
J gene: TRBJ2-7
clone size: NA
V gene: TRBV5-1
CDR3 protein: CASSLGDGSYEQYF
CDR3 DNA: TGCGCCAGCAGCTTGGGGGACGGGAGCTACGAGCAGTACTTC

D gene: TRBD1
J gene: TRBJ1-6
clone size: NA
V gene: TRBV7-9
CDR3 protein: CASSSIGVTGSGSFLHF
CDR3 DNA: TGTGCCAGCAGCTCCATAGGGGTGACAGGGAGTGGATCATTCCTCCACTTT

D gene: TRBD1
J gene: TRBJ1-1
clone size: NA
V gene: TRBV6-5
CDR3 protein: CASSGQGALRAFF
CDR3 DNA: TGTGCCAGCAGTGGACAGGGGGCCCTTCGAGCTTTCTTT

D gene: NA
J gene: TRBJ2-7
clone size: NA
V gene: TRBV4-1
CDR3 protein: CASSQGDFEQYF
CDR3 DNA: TGCGCCAGCAGCCAAGGGGACTTCGAGCAGTACTTC

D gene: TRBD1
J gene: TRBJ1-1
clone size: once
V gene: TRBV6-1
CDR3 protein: CASSETGGGRRRHTEAFF
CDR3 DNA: TGTGCCAGCAGTGAGACAGGGGGCGGGAGAAGAAGGCACACTGAAGCTTTCTTT

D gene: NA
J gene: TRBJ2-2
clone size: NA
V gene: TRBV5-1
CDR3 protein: CASSGVGGVEGTGELFF
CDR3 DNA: TGCGCCAGCAGCGGGGTCGGGGGAGTAGAAGGCACCGGGGAGCTGTTTTTT

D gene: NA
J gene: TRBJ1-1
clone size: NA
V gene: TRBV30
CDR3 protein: CAWSPGGTEVGF
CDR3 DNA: TGTGCCTGGAGTCCCGGCGGGACGGAAGTCGGCTTT

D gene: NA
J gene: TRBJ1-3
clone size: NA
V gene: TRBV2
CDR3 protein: CASIPGSGNTIYF
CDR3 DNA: TGTGCCAGCATTCCGGGGTCTGGAAACACCATATATTTT

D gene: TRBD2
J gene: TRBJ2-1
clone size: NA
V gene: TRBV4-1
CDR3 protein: CASSLLTSGYDNEQFF
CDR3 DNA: TGCGCCAGCAGCCTTCTTACTAGCGGATACGACAATGAGCAGTTCTTC

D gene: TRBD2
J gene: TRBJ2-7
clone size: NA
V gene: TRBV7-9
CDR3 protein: CASSLNSGGDEQYF
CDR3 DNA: TGTGCCAGCAGCTTAAATTCGGGAGGGGACGAGCAGTACTTC

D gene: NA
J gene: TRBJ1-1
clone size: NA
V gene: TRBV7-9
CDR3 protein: CASSLLDTGYDTEAFF
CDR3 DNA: TGTGCCAGCAGCTTGCTGGACACCGGATACGACACTGAAGCTTTCTTT

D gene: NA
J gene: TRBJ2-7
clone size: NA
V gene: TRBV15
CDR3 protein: CATSLPGPSYEQYF
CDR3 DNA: TGTGCCACCAGCCTTCCAGGGCCATCCTACGAGCAGTACTTC

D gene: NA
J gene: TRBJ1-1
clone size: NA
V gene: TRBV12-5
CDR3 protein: CASGSTGMRAFF
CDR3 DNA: TGTGCTAGTGGTTCCACCGGGATGAGGGCTTTCTTT

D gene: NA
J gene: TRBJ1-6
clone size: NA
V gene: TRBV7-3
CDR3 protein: CASSFSGVNSPLHF
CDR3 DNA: TGTGCCAGCAGCTTTTCGGGAGTTAATTCACCCCTCCACTTT

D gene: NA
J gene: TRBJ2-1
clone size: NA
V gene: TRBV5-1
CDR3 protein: CASLGGGKSEQFF
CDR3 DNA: TGCGCCAGTTTAGGAGGGGGCAAAAGTGAGCAGTTCTTC